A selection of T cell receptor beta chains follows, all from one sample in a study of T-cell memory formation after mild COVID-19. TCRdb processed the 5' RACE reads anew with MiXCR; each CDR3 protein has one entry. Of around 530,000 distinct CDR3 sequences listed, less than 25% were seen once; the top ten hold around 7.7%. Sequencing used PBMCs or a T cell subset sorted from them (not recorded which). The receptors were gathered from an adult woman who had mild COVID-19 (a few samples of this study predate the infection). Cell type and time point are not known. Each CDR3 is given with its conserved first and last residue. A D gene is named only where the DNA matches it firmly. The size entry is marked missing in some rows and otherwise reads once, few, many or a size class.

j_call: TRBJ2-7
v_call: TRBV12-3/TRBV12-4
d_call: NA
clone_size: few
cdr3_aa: CASSSYEYEQYF
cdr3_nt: TGTGCCAGCAGTTCGTACGAATACGAGCAGTACTTC

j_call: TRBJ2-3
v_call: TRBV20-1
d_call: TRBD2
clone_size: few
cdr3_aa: CSASPGLAGGVADTQYF
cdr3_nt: TGCAGTGCTAGTCCCGGACTAGCGGGAGGGGTGGCAGATACGCAGTATTTT

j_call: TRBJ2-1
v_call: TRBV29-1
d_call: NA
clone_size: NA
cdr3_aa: CSAEVVRDNEQFF
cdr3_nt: TGCAGCGCGGAGGTGGTCAGGGACAATGAGCAGTTCTTC

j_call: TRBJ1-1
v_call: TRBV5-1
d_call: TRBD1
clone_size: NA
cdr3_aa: CASSWDRGRREAFF
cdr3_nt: TGCGCCAGCAGCTGGGACAGGGGGCGCCGAGAAGCTTTCTTT

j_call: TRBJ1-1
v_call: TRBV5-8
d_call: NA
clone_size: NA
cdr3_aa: CASSLALRRNTEAFF
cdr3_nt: TGTGCCAGCAGCTTGGCTCTGAGAAGGAACACTGAAGCTTTCTTT

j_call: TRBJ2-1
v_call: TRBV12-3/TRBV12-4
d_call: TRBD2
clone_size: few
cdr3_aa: CASSFVASGREGQFF
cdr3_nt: TGTGCCAGCAGTTTTGTGGCTAGCGGGAGAGAGGGGCAGTTCTTC

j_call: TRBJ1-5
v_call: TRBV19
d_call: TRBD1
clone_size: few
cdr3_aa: CASSPDRGGYGNQPQHF
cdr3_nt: TGTGCCAGTAGTCCGGACAGGGGAGGGTACGGCAATCAGCCCCAGCATTTT

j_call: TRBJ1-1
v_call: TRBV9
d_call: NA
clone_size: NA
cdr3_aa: CASSPQTGAMNTEAFF
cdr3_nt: TGTGCCAGCAGCCCCCAGACGGGAGCCATGAACACTGAAGCTTTCTTT

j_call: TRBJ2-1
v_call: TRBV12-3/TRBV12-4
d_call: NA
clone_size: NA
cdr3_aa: CASSLGQEQFF
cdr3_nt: TGTGCCAGCAGTTTGGGACAAGAGCAGTTCTTC

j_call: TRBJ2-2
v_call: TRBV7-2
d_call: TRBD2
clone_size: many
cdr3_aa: CASSTRASGSYRAGELFF
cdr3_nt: TGTGCCAGCAGCACCCGGGCTAGCGGGAGTTACAGGGCCGGGGAGCTGTTTTTT

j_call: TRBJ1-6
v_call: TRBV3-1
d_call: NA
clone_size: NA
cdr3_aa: CASSLRTADEALHF
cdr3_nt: TGTGCCAGCAGCCTCCGGACAGCCGATGAAGCCCTCCACTTT

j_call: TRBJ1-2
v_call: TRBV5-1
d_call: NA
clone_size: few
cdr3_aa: CASSRDGYGYTF
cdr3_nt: TGCGCCAGCAGCCGGGACGGCTATGGCTACACCTTC

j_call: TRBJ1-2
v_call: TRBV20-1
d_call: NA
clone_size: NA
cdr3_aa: CSAQEGARVDGYTF
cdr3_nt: TGCAGTGCTCAAGAAGGGGCCAGGGTTGATGGCTACACCTTC

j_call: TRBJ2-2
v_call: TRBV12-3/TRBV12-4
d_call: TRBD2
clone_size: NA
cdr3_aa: CASSFSGGALYANTGELFF
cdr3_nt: TGTGCCAGCAGTTTTAGCGGGGGGGCTTTGTACGCGAACACCGGGGAGCTGTTTTTT

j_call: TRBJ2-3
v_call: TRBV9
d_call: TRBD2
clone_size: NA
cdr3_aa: CASSVEWGGTDTQYF
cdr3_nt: TGTGCCAGCAGCGTAGAGTGGGGGGGAACAGATACGCAGTATTTT

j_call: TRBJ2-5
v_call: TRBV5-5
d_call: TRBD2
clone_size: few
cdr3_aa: CASSPPTSGGETQYF
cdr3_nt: TGTGCCAGCAGCCCCCCGACTAGCGGGGGTGAGACCCAGTACTTC

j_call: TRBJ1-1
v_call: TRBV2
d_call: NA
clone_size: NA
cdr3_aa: CASSEMTKYEAFF
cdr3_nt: TGTGCCAGCAGTGAAATGACTAAGTATGAAGCTTTCTTT

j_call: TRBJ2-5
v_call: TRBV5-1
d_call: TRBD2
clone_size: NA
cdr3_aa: CASSPSGSLRETQYF
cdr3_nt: TGCGCCAGCAGCCCCAGCGGGAGTCTTCGGGAGACCCAGTACTTC

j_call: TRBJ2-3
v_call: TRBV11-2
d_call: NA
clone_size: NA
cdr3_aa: CASSLVAGAGDTQYF
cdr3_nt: TGTGCCAGCAGCTTAGTGGCGGGGGCCGGTGATACGCAGTATTTT

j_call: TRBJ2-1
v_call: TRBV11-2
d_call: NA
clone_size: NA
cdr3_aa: CASSLERTLNEQFF
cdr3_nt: TGTGCCAGCAGCTTAGAGAGGACCCTCAATGAGCAGTTCTTC

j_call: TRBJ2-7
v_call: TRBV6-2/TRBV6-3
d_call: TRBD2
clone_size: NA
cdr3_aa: CASTHGLAGGSYEQYF
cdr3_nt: TGTGCCAGCACCCATGGGCTAGCGGGAGGGTCCTACGAGCAGTACTTC

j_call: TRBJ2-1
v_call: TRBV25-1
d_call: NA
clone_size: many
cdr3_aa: CASSGHSQTSEQFF
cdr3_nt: TGTGCCAGCAGCGGGCACTCGCAAACAAGTGAGCAGTTCTTC

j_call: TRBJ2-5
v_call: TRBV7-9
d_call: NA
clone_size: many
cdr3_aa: CASSFNPGVREETQYF
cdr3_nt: TGTGCCAGCAGCTTCAACCCGGGGGTCCGGGAAGAGACCCAGTACTTC

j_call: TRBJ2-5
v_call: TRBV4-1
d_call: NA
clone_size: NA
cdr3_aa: CASSQEGGGGSQETQYF
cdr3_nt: TGCGCCAGCAGCCAAGAAGGGGGCGGGGGATCGCAAGAGACCCAGTACTTC

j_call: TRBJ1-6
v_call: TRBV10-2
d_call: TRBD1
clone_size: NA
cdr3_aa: CASSQQGADNSPLHF
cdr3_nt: TGCGCCAGCAGTCAACAGGGGGCTGATAATTCACCCCTCCACTTT

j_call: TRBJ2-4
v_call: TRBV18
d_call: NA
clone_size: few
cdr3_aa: CASSPRDRIIAKNIQYF
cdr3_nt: TGTGCCAGCTCACCGCGAGACAGAATTATAGCCAAAAACATTCAGTACTTC

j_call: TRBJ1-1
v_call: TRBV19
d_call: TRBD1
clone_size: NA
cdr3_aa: CASSRHTGVNTEAFF
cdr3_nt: TGTGCCAGTAGTCGGCATACAGGGGTGAACACTGAAGCTTTCTTT

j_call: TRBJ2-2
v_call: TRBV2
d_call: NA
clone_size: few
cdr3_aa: CASSRDGWSMNTGELFF
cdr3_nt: TGTGCCAGCAGCAGGGACGGGTGGTCAATGAACACCGGGGAGCTGTTTTTT

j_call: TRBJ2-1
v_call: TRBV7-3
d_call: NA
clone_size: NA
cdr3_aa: CASSLMGSGARNEQFF
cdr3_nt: TGTGCCAGCAGCTTAATGGGATCGGGGGCGCGAAATGAGCAGTTCTTC

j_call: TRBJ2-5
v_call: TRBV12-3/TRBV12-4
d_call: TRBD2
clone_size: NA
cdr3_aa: CASSPSRGEKETQYF
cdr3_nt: TGTGCCAGCAGCCCCTCGCGGGGGGAAAAAGAGACCCAGTACTTC

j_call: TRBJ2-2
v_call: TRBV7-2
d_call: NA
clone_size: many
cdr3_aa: CASSLEAVVWGGTGELFF
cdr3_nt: TGTGCCAGCAGCTTAGAAGCGGTGGTGTGGGGAGGAACCGGGGAGCTGTTTTTT

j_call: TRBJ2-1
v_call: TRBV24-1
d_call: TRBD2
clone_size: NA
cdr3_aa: CATSKRGGRNEQFF
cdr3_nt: TGTGCCACCAGTAAGCGGGGAGGGCGCAATGAGCAGTTCTTC

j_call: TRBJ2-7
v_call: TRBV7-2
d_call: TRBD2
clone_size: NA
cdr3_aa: CASTPTPSGRNYEQYF
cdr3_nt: TGTGCCAGCACCCCTACCCCTAGCGGGAGAAACTACGAGCAGTACTTC

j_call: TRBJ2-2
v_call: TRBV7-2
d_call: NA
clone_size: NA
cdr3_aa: CASSLFGGPATGELFF
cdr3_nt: TGTGCCAGCAGCTTATTTGGGGGCCCTGCCACCGGGGAGCTGTTTTTT

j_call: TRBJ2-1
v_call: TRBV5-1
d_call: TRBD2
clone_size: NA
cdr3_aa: CASSLGPSGKNEQFF
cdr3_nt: TGCGCCAGCAGCTTGGGGCCTAGCGGGAAAAATGAGCAGTTCTTC

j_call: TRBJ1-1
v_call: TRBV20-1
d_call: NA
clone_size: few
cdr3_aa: CSPNQSGQAQAFF
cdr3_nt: TGCAGTCCGAACCAGTCGGGGCAGGCCCAAGCTTTCTTT

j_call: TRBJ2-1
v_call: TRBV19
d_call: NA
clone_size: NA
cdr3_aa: CASRISGAGIEQFF
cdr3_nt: TGTGCCAGTAGGATCTCAGGGGCAGGGATTGAGCAGTTCTTC

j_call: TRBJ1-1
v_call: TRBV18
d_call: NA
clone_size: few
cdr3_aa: CASSPPWDTEAFF
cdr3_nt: TGTGCCAGCTCACCTCCCTGGGACACTGAAGCTTTCTTT

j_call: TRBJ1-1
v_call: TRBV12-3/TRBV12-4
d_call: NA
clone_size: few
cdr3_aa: CASTLGLTNTEAFF
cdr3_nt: TGTGCCAGCACCCTGGGACTTACGAACACTGAAGCTTTCTTT

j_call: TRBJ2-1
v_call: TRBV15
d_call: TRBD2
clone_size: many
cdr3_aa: CATSRDSGGPYNEQFF
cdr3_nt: TGTGCCACCAGCAGAGATAGCGGGGGGCCCTACAATGAGCAGTTCTTC

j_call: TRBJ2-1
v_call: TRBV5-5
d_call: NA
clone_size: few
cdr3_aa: CASSLGLGSNNEQFF
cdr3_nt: TGTGCCAGCAGCCTGGGGCTCGGGTCAAACAATGAGCAGTTCTTC

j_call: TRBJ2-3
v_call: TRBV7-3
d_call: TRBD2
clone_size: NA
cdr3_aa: CASSRTKNGTSGREDDTQYF
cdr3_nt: TGTGCCAGCAGCCGAACCAAAAACGGGACTAGCGGGAGGGAAGATGATACGCAGTATTTT

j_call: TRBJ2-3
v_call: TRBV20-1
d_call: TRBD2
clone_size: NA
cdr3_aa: CSATGTSGGADTQYF
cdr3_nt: TGCAGTGCAACCGGGACTAGCGGGGGAGCAGATACGCAGTATTTT

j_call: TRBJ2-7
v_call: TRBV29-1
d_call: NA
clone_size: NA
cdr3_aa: CSVVKGQAYEQYF
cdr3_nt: TGCAGCGTTGTGAAGGGTCAGGCCTACGAGCAGTACTTC

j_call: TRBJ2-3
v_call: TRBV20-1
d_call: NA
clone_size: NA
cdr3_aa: CSARDWAGRTDTQYF
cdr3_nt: TGCAGTGCTAGAGATTGGGCGGGAAGGACAGATACGCAGTATTTT

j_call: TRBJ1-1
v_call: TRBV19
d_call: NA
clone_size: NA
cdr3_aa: CASSISGEGTEAFF
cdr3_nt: TGTGCCAGTAGTATTTCTGGGGAGGGCACTGAAGCTTTCTTT

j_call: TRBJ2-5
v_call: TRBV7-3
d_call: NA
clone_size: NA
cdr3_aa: CASSLHDQETQYF
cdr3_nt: TGTGCCAGCAGCTTACACGACCAAGAGACCCAGTACTTC

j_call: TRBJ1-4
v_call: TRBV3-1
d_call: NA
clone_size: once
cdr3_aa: CASSHSANRATNEKLFF
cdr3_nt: TGTGCCAGCAGCCATTCCGCGAACAGGGCAACTAATGAAAAACTGTTTTTT

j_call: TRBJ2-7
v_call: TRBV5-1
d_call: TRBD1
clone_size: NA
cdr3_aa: CASSSGTDDYEQYF
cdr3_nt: TGCGCCAGCAGCTCCGGGACAGACGACTACGAGCAGTACTTC

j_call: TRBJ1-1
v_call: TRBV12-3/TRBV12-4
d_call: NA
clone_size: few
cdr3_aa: CASSLGLLTTMNTEAFF
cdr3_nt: TGTGCCAGCAGTCTGGGACTGCTTACAACCATGAACACTGAAGCTTTCTTT

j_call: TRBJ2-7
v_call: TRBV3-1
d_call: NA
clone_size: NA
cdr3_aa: CASGRPGRFIEQYF
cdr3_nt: TGTGCCAGCGGAAGGCCAGGGAGGTTTATCGAGCAGTACTTC

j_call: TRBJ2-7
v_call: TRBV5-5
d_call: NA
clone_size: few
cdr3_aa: CASSRGTTGYEQYF
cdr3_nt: TGTGCCAGCAGCCGCGGGACCACCGGGTACGAGCAGTACTTC

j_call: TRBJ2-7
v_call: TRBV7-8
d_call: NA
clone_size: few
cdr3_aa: CASSHITAPYEQYF
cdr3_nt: TGTGCCAGCAGTCATATCACCGCCCCCTACGAGCAGTACTTC

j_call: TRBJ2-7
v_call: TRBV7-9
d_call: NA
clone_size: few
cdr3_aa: CASSLVNTYEQYF
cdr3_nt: TGTGCCAGCAGCTTAGTCAACACCTACGAGCAGTACTTC